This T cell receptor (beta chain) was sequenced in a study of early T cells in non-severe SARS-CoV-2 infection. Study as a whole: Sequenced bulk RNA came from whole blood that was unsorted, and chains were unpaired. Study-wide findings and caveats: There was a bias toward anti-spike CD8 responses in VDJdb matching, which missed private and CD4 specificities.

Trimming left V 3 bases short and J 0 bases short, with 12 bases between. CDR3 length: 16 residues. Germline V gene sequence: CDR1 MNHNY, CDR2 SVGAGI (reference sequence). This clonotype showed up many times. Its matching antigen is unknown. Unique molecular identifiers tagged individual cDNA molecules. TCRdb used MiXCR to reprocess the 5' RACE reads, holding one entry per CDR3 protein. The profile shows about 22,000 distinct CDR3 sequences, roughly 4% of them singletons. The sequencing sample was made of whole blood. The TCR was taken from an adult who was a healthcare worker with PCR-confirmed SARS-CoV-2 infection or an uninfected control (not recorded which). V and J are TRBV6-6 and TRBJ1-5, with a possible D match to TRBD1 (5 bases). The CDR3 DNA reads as TGTGCCAGCAGTTATGAAGGAGGGGATAGCAATCAGCCCCAGCATTTT. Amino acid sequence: CASSYEGGDSNQPQHF.